These 29 T cell receptor beta chains originate from one sample sequenced in a study of CD8 T cells in ankylosing spondylitis. TCRdb passed the 5' RACE reads through MiXCR, listing each CDR3 protein once. The sample has approximately 250,000 distinct CDR3 sequences; 20% to 30% are singletons. The sequencing input was blood, either unsorted or a sorted T cell fraction (not recorded which). The receptors stem from a male donor with ankylosing spondylitis or in good health (not recorded which).

This clonotype appeared many times. The chain is built from TRBV20-1 and TRBJ2-7; D possibly corresponds to TRBD2 (6 bases). Between the trimmed V and J ends, which lost 3 bases and 6 bases, there was a span of 15 bases. The CDR3 sequence is 13 residues long. Per germline, CDR1 DFQATT and CDR2 SNEGSKA (reference sequence). This chain's CDR3 is CSASPGTSLEQYF. In DNA, the CDR3 is TGCAGTGCTAGCCCCGGGACTTCCCTCGAGCAGTACTTC.

V gene TRBV10-3 combines with J gene TRBJ2-7; D is perhaps TRBD2 (5 bases). This CDR3 spans 11 amino acids. Germline V gives CDR1 ENHRY, CDR2 SYGVKD. V lost 10 bases to trimming and J lost 0 bases, with 7 bases between them. The CDR3 DNA reads TGTGCCACCGGGGACTCCTACGAGCAGTACTTC. Its protein is CATGDSYEQYF.

This rearrangement joins TRBV6-1 to TRBJ2-5; TRBD1 aligns across 10 bases. Germline V gene sequence: CDR1 MNHNS, CDR2 SASEGT. V was pared by 4 bases and J by 9 bases, with 5 bases of the junction left unmatched. CDR3 length equals 13 residues. CDR3 residues: CASSVPGQGPQYF. The CDR3 DNA reads as TGTGCCAGCAGTGTACCGGGACAGGGGCCCCAGTACTTC.

This clonotype has only a few counts. V and J are TRBV20-1 and TRBJ2-7; 8 bases fit TRBD2. CDR3 length equals 13 residues. V was clipped by 6 bases and J by 4 bases; unmatched bases: 8. Germline V lookup: CDR1 DFQATT, CDR2 SNEGSKA (reference sequence). The CDR3 nucleotides read TGCAGTGCGGACGGGGGGGGAGAGTACGAGCAGTACTTC. As protein: CSADGGGEYEQYF.

This clonotype was found a few times. The chain employs TRBV6-1 and TRBJ2-3, with 14 bases aligning to TRBD2. CDR1 is MNHNS, CDR2 SASEGT, per germline. The CDR3 loop spans 16 amino acids. Trimming cost V 6 bases and J 6 bases; bases outside gene matches: 8. CDR3 sequence: CASSRLAGGPSDTQYF. CDR3 nucleotides: TGTGCCAGCAGCCGACTAGCGGGGGGGCCTTCCGATACGCAGTATTTT.

The genes are TRBV18 and TRBJ2-7; a weak D match, TRBD2 (6 bases). The CDR3 is made up of 13 amino acids. The ends were cut back, 5 bases at V and 5 bases at J, with 13 bases in the middle. The germline V gene encodes CDR1 KGHSH and CDR2 LQKENI. CDR3: CASSEGGVHEQYF. The CDR3 region has the DNA TGTGCCAGCTCAGAAGGAGGGGTTCACGAGCAGTACTTC.

This clonotype was seen a handful of times. The chain couples TRBV29-1 to TRBJ1-1; D not resolved. V was cut by 5 bases and J by 2 bases, with 12 bases left in between. CDR3 length: 13 residues. CDR1 and CDR2 from the germline V gene are SQVTM and ANQGSEA. Here the CDR3 reads CSVSVRGNTEAFF. The CDR3 DNA reads TGCAGCGTTAGTGTTCGCGGAAACACTGAAGCTTTCTTT.

This clonotype was seen many times. The J gene is TRBJ1-3, the V gene TRBV12-3 or TRBV12-4, with D possibly TRBD1 on 5 matching bases. Trimming took 5 bases from V and 0 from J, leaving 11 bases between them. The CDR3 is 15 residues long. The CDR3 nucleotides read TGTGCCAGCAGTACGGGACGGCCCTCTGGAAACACCATATATTTT. Translating gives CASSTGRPSGNTIYF.

In its sample, this clonotype was seen many times. This chain uses TRBV12-3 or TRBV12-4 with TRBJ2-3; D is ambiguous. V was shortened by 6 bases and J by 5 bases, with 6 bases between the two germline ends. The CDR3 is 11 amino acids. The CDR3 bases are TGTGCCAGCAGGACTTTAGATACGCAGTATTTT. This sequence encodes CASRTLDTQYF.

V usage is TRBV5-1 and J usage is TRBJ2-7; TRBD1 aligns across 9 bases. V shed 2 bases, J shed 5 bases, and the junction held 5 bases outside the gene matches. CDR1 is SGHRS, CDR2 YFSETQ, per germline. CDR3 length: 14 amino acids. CDR3 region: CASSLRTGANEQYF. For the CDR3, the DNA is TGCGCCAGCAGCTTAAGGACAGGGGCTAACGAGCAGTACTTC.

This clonotype was counted only a few times. The J gene is TRBJ2-5, the V gene TRBV10-3; D is undetermined. This CDR3 region has 12 residues. CDR1 ENHRY and CDR2 SYGVKD come from the germline V gene. The V end was cut by 0 bases, the J end by 6 bases, with 5 bases between. The chain's CDR3 is CAISESEKTQYF. The CDR3 nucleotides read TGTGCCATCAGTGAGTCGGAAAAGACCCAGTACTTC.

J is TRBJ2-1 and V is TRBV10-3, with 7 bases that match TRBD2. Germline loops: CDR1 ENHRY, CDR2 SYGVKD. With V trimmed by 4 bases and J by 0 bases, 0 bases remained unmatched. This CDR3 has 14 amino acids. The CDR3 reads CAISGGSSYNEQFF. The CDR3 DNA follows: TGTGCCATCAGTGGCGGGAGCTCCTACAATGAGCAGTTCTTC.

The rearrangement links TRBV20-1 to TRBJ2-3; 10 nucleotides line up with TRBD2. Germline loops: CDR1 DFQATT, CDR2 SNEGSKA (reference sequence). J gave up 6 bases and V 5 bases, and 8 bases lay outside the gene matches. This CDR3 is 14 amino acids long. In nucleotides, the CDR3 is TGCAGTGCTCCCCTAAGCGGGGGGGCCGATACGCAGTATTTT. Its protein is CSAPLSGGADTQYF.

In this sample, this clonotype turned up many times. The rearrangement joins TRBV20-1 to TRBJ1-5, with a tentative D call TRBD1 (5 bases). The germline V gene has CDR1 DFQATT and CDR2 SNEGSKA (reference sequence). This CDR3 is 13 amino acids long. With 5 bases removed from V and 7 bases from J, the gap between germline ends came to 15 bases. The CDR3 spells CSARTPGRQPQHF. The CDR3 nucleotides read TGCAGTGCTCGTACCCCGGGACGACAGCCCCAGCATTTT.

In this sample, this clonotype turned up a few times. The CDR3 is CASSPGLAGQETQYF. The CDR3 DNA follows: TGTGCCAGCAGCCCGGGACTAGCGGGCCAAGAGACCCAGTACTTC. This chain links TRBV5-8 with TRBJ2-5, with TRBD2 matching over 12 bases. Germline V gives CDR1 SGHTS, CDR2 YDEGEE. Trimming removed 4 bases from V and 1 base from J; junction bases left unmatched: 2. The CDR3 spans 15 residues.

This clonotype was found many times. V is TRBV3-1 and J is TRBJ2-7; D is ambiguous. Germline V gene lookup returns CDR1 LGHDT and CDR2 YNNKEL (reference sequence). CDR3 length equals 13 residues. V dropped 0 bases and J dropped 6 bases, with 9 bases sitting between them. This CDR3 reads CASSQDTPSEQYF. DNA of the CDR3: TGTGCCAGCAGCCAAGATACACCGTCCGAGCAGTACTTC.

This clonotype was picked up many times. The J gene is TRBJ2-1, the V gene TRBV20-1; 10 nucleotides agree with TRBD2. The CDR3 runs to 16 residues. Looked up from germline, CDR1 is DFQATT and CDR2 is SNEGSKA (reference sequence). J was trimmed by 0 bases and V by 2 bases; bases with no gene match: 4. The CDR3 bases are TGCAGTGCTAGACTAGCGGGGGACCTCTCCTACAATGAGCAGTTCTTC. Amino acid sequence: CSARLAGDLSYNEQFF.

The rearrangement joins TRBV6-1 to TRBJ1-2; the D is unclear. Trimming took 6 bases from V and 4 from J, leaving 12 bases between them. The CDR3 is made up of 13 amino acids. From germline, CDR1 is MNHNS and CDR2 SASEGT. This CDR3 is CASREQGSYGYTF. The CDR3 nucleotides are TGTGCCAGCAGGGAACAAGGGAGCTATGGCTACACCTTC.

This clonotype was counted a few times. The V and J genes are TRBV3-1 and TRBJ2-3, with 8 bases matching TRBD2. The germline gives CDR1 LGHDT, CDR2 YNNKEL (reference sequence). Trimming took 0 bases from V and 1 from J; bases not matched to a gene: 6. The CDR3 consists of 17 residues. Here the CDR3 reads CASSQDSGGTRTDTQYF. Written as DNA, the CDR3 is TGTGCCAGCAGCCAAGATTCGGGAGGGACCCGCACAGATACGCAGTATTTT.

At least ten counts were recorded for this clonotype. The V call is TRBV28, the J call TRBJ2-1, with 14 bases aligning to TRBD2. The V segment lost 5 bases and the J segment 2 bases; nucleotides outside the gene matches: 2. From germline, CDR1 is MDHEN and CDR2 SYDVKM. CDR3 size: 16 residues. The CDR3 loop reads CASSETSGGAYNEQFF. CDR3 bases: TGTGCCAGCAGTGAGACTAGCGGGGGGGCCTACAATGAGCAGTTCTTC.

There are a few counts of this clonotype. The V call is TRBV20-1, the J call TRBJ2-5; 9 nucleotides line up with TRBD2. CDR1 DFQATT and CDR2 SNEGSKA come from the germline V gene (reference sequence). This CDR3 is built from 14 residues. Trimming cost V 3 bases and J 4 bases; bases outside gene matches: 6. CDR3 loop: CSARGGGALETQYF. DNA for the CDR3: TGCAGTGCTAGGGGCGGGGGGGCACTAGAGACCCAGTACTTC.

The gene calls are TRBV20-1 and TRBJ2-1; 11 positions match TRBD2. Germline assignment: CDR1 DFQATT and CDR2 SNEGSKA (reference sequence). V shed 1 base and J 6 bases; nucleotides not matched to a gene: 11. CDR3 length: 17 residues. The CDR3 sequence is CSARASGGKAWLNEQFF. CDR3 coding DNA: TGCAGTGCTAGAGCTAGCGGGGGGAAGGCCTGGCTCAATGAGCAGTTCTTC.

This clonotype was recorded a few times. The chain employs TRBV15 and TRBJ2-7, with D unclear. This CDR3 comprises 14 residues. Germline V gene data show CDR1 as LNHNV and CDR2 as YYDKDF (reference sequence). V was trimmed by 4 bases and J by 0 bases, leaving 10 bases between them. The CDR3 here is CATSTRRNSYEQYF. CDR3 coding DNA: TGTGCCACCAGCACCCGACGGAACTCCTACGAGCAGTACTTC. Complete variable domain (other parts from reference TRBV15 and TRBJ2-7): DAMVIQNPRYQVTQFGKPVTLSCSQTLNHNVMYWYQQKSSQAPKLLFHYYDKDFNNEADTPDNFQSRRPNTSFCFLDIRSPGLGDTAMYLCATSTRRNSYEQYFGPGTRLTVT.

This clonotype was counted only a few times. This sequence joins TRBV19 and TRBJ1-5; D is unresolved. The CDR3 sequence is 12 residues long. Germline CDR1 LNHDA, CDR2 SQIVND (reference sequence). V was cut by 2 bases and J by 6 bases, with 5 bases left in between. The CDR3 loop reads CASSIYGQPQHF. The CDR3, as DNA: TGTGCCAGTAGTATATATGGTCAGCCCCAGCATTTT.

This clonotype has a count of ten or more. The chain combines TRBV29-1 with TRBJ2-1; 7 positions agree with TRBD2. The CDR3 is 12 residues long. Germline trimming cut 7 bases from V and 10 bases from J; bases unmatched to any gene: 10. Germline-derived CDR1 and CDR2 are SQVTM and ANQGSEA. The DNA of the CDR3 is TGCAGCGCTGGTGGGGGGGATCGGGAGCAGTTCTTC. Translation: CSAGGGDREQFF.

The chain links TRBV10-3 to TRBJ2-3, with 9 bases fitting TRBD1. This CDR3 comprises 15 residues. Germline CDR1 ENHRY, CDR2 SYGVKD. After removal of 6 bases from V and 5 bases from J, the junction contained 9 bases not matched to a gene. CDR3 bases: TGTGCCATCAGAGCGACAGGGGGAGATAGAGATACGCAGTATTTT. Translation: CAIRATGGDRDTQYF.

This clonotype was seen ten or more times. V is TRBV29-1 and J is TRBJ2-5; D may be TRBD1 (6 bases). V was shortened by 7 bases and J by 1 base, with 10 bases between the two germline ends. Germline CDR1 is SQVTM and CDR2 is ANQGSEA. This CDR3 spans 12 amino acids. The CDR3 sequence: CSELQGQETQYF. CDR3 DNA: TGCAGCGAACTACAGGGCCAAGAGACCCAGTACTTC. The full variable domain, with the rest looked up from reference TRBV29-1 and TRBJ2-5, is SAVISQKPSRDICQRGTSLTIQCQVDSQVTMMFWYRQQPGQSLTLIATANQGSEATYESGFVIDKFPISRPNLTFSTLTVSNMSPEDSSIYLCSELQGQETQYFGPGTRLLVL.

V is TRBV20-1 and J is TRBJ2-4; tentatively, D is TRBD1 or TRBD2 (5 bases each). This CDR3 has 14 residues. Germline V gene lookup returns CDR1 DFQATT and CDR2 SNEGSKA (reference sequence). With 7 bases removed from V and 4 bases from J, the gap between germline ends came to 17 bases. The CDR3 spells CSGADGALKNIQYF. The CDR3 DNA sequence: TGCAGTGGGGCAGACGGGGCTCTTAAAAACATTCAGTACTTC.

This clonotype appeared a few times. V usage is TRBV20-1 and J usage is TRBJ2-1, with unresolved D. V was trimmed by 3 bases and J by 6 bases, leaving 6 bases between them. Germline lookup yields CDR1 DFQATT and CDR2 SNEGSKA (reference sequence). The CDR3 has 11 amino acids. The CDR3 DNA follows: TGCAGTGCTAGCCGAGTCAATGAGCAGTTCTTC. Encoded protein: CSASRVNEQFF.